These 7 T cell receptor beta chains share one sample of origin, sequenced in a study of shared clonotypes between healthy human individuals (dated by TCRdb to 2019 to 2021). Library prep was done by the immunoSEQ multiplex PCR assay. In its TCRdb copy, this immuneACCESS table keeps in-frame sequences only and misses some clones. Where compared with another copy, unresolved V genes explain less than half of these, and the others have no known cause. The sample yields 700,000 to 950,000 clones; about 96% were counted once. The ten largest clones add up to approximately 0.2% of the sample. CD8 naive samples were CD45RO-negative cells positively selected for CCR7, giving a CD45RA+CCR7+ population that excluded TemRA cells. The sample consisted of naive CD8+ T cells sorted from blood. The intended sense of this specimen's cell subset or site label: CD45RA+CCR7+. The receptors shown here come from a man in his thirties or forties in good health.

The chain couples TRBV10-2 to TRBJ2-5; TRBD2 might be the D (5 bases). This CDR3 spans 10 amino acids. Germline-derived CDR1 and CDR2 are WSHSY and SAAADI. Trimming took 10 bases from V and 5 from J, leaving 8 bases between them. For the CDR3, the DNA is TGCGCCACGGGGTCCGAGACCCAGTACTTC. Residues: CATGSETQYF.

This chain uses TRBV6-1 with TRBJ2-1; D is undetermined. CDR1 and CDR2 from the germline V gene are MNHNS and SASEGT. Trimming stripped 2 bases from V and 8 bases from J, with 4 bases between. The length of the CDR3 is 11 residues. CDR3 coding DNA: TGTGCCAGCAGTGAATTTTATGAGCAGTTCTTC. Its protein product is CASSEFYEQFF.

The rearrangement links TRBV2 to TRBJ2-7; no definite D call. The V gene's germline CDR1 is SNHLY and CDR2 FYNNEI. The ends were cut back, 4 bases at V and 3 bases at J, with 7 bases in the middle. The CDR3 sequence is 12 residues long. The CDR3 sequence: CASSVAVYEQYF. DNA for the CDR3: TGTGCCAGCAGTGTGGCAGTCTACGAGCAGTACTTC.

V gene TRBV5-1 combines with J gene TRBJ2-5; D possibly corresponds to TRBD2 (6 bases). This CDR3 is built from 17 residues. The germline V and J ends were trimmed by 5 bases and 2 bases, with 22 bases remaining between them. Germline V gene data show CDR1 as SGHRS and CDR2 as YFSETQ. The CDR3 reads CASRLYLGTASQETQYF. The DNA for the CDR3 is TGCGCCAGCAGACTATACCTAGGGACTGCATCACAAGAGACCCAGTACTTC.

The table lists this clone with a count of one. V gene TRBV28 combines with J gene TRBJ1-4; D remains ambiguous. Trimming shortened V by 3 bases and J by 4 bases, and 15 bases separated the two germline ends. Germline V gives CDR1 MDHEN, CDR2 SYDVKM. The CDR3 length is 16 residues. The CDR3 DNA sequence: TGTGCCAGCAGTTTTCAAGACCGGGCCCGTAATGAAAAACTGTTTTTT. Residues: CASSFQDRARNEKLFF.

CDR3 nucleotides: TGTGCCAGCAGTGGACAGGGGGCTCGGGAAAAACTGTTTTTT. Residues: CASSGQGAREKLFF. The gene calls are TRBV6-5 and TRBJ1-4; TRBD1 aligns across 11 bases. CDR1 is MNHEY, CDR2 SVGAGI, per germline. This CDR3 region has 14 residues. With V trimmed by 5 bases and J by 8 bases, 4 bases remained unmatched.

The genes are TRBV7-9 and TRBJ1-2; TRBD1 might be the D (6 bases). V shed 4 bases and J shed 2 bases, with 14 bases lying between them. This CDR3 contains 15 residues. The germline CDR1 and CDR2 sequences are SEHNR and FQNEAQ (reference sequence). The CDR3 bases are TGTGCCAGCAGCTCAACAGGGTCCCACAACTATGGCTACACCTTC. As protein: CASSSTGSHNYGYTF.